A single sample gave rise to the 28 T cell receptor beta chains below, sequenced in a study of cytomegalovirus exposure and HLA in healthy donors. Using immunoSEQ multiplex PCR, the repertoire was profiled, and TCRdb retains in-frame clones only, with some absent. The sample lists about 130,000 clones, 90% seen once, with 6.2% in the top ten. Sequencing was carried out using PBMCs. The source of these receptors is a young woman in good health and CMV-seropositive.

The V gene is TRBV6-1, the J gene TRBJ1-1; 9 bases agree with TRBD1. The CDR3 length is 14 residues. V shed 6 bases, J shed 3 bases, and the junction held 5 bases outside the gene matches. CDR1 and CDR2 (germline): MNHNS, SASEGT. CDR3 sequence: CASSADRGDTEAFF. CDR3 DNA: TGTGCCAGCAGCGCAGACAGGGGGGACACTGAAGCTTTCTTT.

The chain recombines TRBV27 with TRBJ1-4; no definite D call. This CDR3 spans 15 amino acids. V lost 1 base, J lost 0 bases, and 6 bases lay in between. Germline V CDR1 and CDR2: MNHEY, SMNVEV (reference sequence). CDR3 sequence reads: CASSLFRSTNEKLFF. The CDR3 DNA reads as TGTGCCAGCAGTTTATTTCGGTCAACTAATGAAAAACTGTTTTTT.

The chain uses TRBV28 and TRBJ1-2, with TRBD1 matching over 8 bases. Trimming removed 6 bases from V and 7 bases from J; junction bases left unmatched: 7. The CDR3 totals 13 residues. Germline-derived CDR1 and CDR2 are MDHEN and SYDVKM. CDR3 nucleotides: TGTGCCAGCAGGGCGGGACAGGTAACTGGCTACACCTTC. Amino acid sequence: CASRAGQVTGYTF.

The CDR3 loop reads CSVAGQGALGQYF. In nucleotides, the CDR3 is TGCAGCGTTGCCGGACAGGGGGCGCTTGGGCAGTACTTC. The J gene is TRBJ2-7, the V gene TRBV29-1; 11 bases map to TRBD1. The CDR3 contains 13 residues. The germline CDR1 and CDR2 sequences are SQVTM and ANQGSEA. J lost 9 bases, V lost 4 bases, and 8 bases had no gene match.

The chain couples TRBV2 to TRBJ1-3; 9 bases are shared with TRBD1. This CDR3 has 14 residues. Germline trimming cut 6 bases from V and 4 bases from J; bases unmatched to any gene: 4. Germline assignment: CDR1 SNHLY and CDR2 FYNNEI. The CDR3 reads CASRGQGSGNTIYF. The CDR3 bases are TGTGCCAGCAGGGGACAGGGCTCGGGAAACACCATATATTTT.

The chain joins TRBV25-1 to TRBJ2-2, with TRBD2 as a possible D gene (6 bases). This CDR3 is built from 16 residues. Germline V gene sequence: CDR1 MGHDK, CDR2 SYGVNS. Deletions cut 3 bases from V and 0 bases from J, with 11 bases between. The DNA of the CDR3 is TGTGCCAGCAGTGACCAGCGGGCTCCGAACACCGGGGAGCTGTTTTTT. Protein sequence: CASSDQRAPNTGELFF. Drawing the rest from reference TRBV25-1 and TRBJ2-2, the complete variable domain is EADIYQTPRYLVIGTGKKITLECSQTMGHDKMYWYQQDPGMELHLIHYSYGVNSTEKGDLSSESTVSRIRTEHFPLTLESARPSHTSQYLCASSDQRAPNTGELFFGEGSRLTVL.

This CDR3 is CASSEKEHYEQYF. CDR3 DNA sequence: TGTGCCAGCAGTGAAAAAGAACACTACGAGCAGTACTTC. The chain links TRBV6-1 to TRBJ2-7, with unresolved D. CDR1 and CDR2 (germline): MNHNS, SASEGT. V was cut by 2 bases and J by 3 bases, with 8 bases left in between. The CDR3 is made up of 13 amino acids.

This clone has a single count. The chain employs TRBV11-2 and TRBJ2-3; 8 bases are a match to TRBD2. Germline V gene sequence: CDR1 SGHAT, CDR2 FQNNGV. This CDR3 is 16 amino acids long. V lost 3 bases to trimming and J lost 3 bases; unmatched junction nucleotides: 8. CDR3 sequence (DNA): TGTGCCAGCAGCTTCGGCGGGGGGAGAGGAACAGATACGCAGTATTTT. This sequence encodes CASSFGGGRGTDTQYF.

This clone appeared once. The chain combines TRBV7-3 with TRBJ2-3, with 14 bases identical to TRBD2. Germline V gives CDR1 SGHTA, CDR2 FQGTGA. The CDR3 totals 15 residues. Trimming took 5 bases from V and 4 from J; bases not matched to a gene: 2. The CDR3 DNA follows: TGTGCCAGCAGCCGACTAGCGGGAGGGGCAGATACGCAGTATTTT. Its translation is CASSRLAGGADTQYF. The complete variable domain, with remaining parts taken from reference TRBV7-3 and TRBJ2-3, reads GAGVSQTPSNKVTEKGKYVELRCDPISGHTALYWYRQSLGQGPEFLIYFQGTGAADDSGLPNDRFFAVRPEGSVSTLKIQRTERGDSAVYLCASSRLAGGADTQYFGPGTRLTVL.

This clone was detected once. The V and J genes are TRBV27 and TRBJ2-2; D remains ambiguous. Trimming cost V 6 bases and J 8 bases, with 10 bases left between them. The CDR3 extends over 12 amino acids. Germline V CDR1 and CDR2: MNHEY, SMNVEV (reference sequence). The CDR3 loop reads CASSTGLGELFF. The CDR3 DNA reads TGTGCCAGCAGCACGGGTTTGGGGGAGCTGTTTTTT.

This clone has a single count. The V and J genes are TRBV15 and TRBJ1-3; D is perhaps TRBD1 (5 bases). V lost 4 bases to trimming and J lost 2 bases, with 15 bases between them. Per the germline V gene, CDR1 is LNHNV and CDR2 is YYDKDF (reference sequence). The CDR3 loop spans 16 amino acids. The CDR3 region is CATSKDSTDTGNTIYF. The CDR3 nucleotides read TGTGCCACCAGCAAAGACTCGACAGACACTGGAAACACCATATATTTT.

The chain employs TRBV7-9 and TRBJ2-7, with D perhaps matching TRBD2 (5 bases). The germline V gene has CDR1 SEHNR and CDR2 FQNEAQ (reference sequence). V was shortened by 5 bases and J by 2 bases, with 7 bases between the two germline ends. The CDR3 runs to 12 residues. The CDR3 loop is CASSNGAYEQYF. The CDR3 DNA is TGTGCCAGCAGCAACGGGGCCTACGAGCAGTACTTC.

The CDR3 DNA sequence: TGTGCCAGCCACGGACAGTTACTAGCTGGAAACACCATATATTTT. Protein: CASHGQLLAGNTIYF. The chain is built from TRBV7-9 and TRBJ1-3; a weak D match, TRBD1 (6 bases). V lost 8 bases to trimming and J lost 2 bases, with 16 bases between them. The CDR3 is 15 residues long. Germline assignment: CDR1 SEHNR and CDR2 FQNEAQ (reference sequence). Full variable domain (missing parts from reference TRBV7-9 and TRBJ1-3): DTGVSQNPRHKITKRGQNVTFRCDPISEHNRLYWYRQTLGQGPEFLTYFQNEAQLEKSRLLSDRFSAERPKGSFSTLEIQRTEQGDSAMYLCASHGQLLAGNTIYFGEGSWLTVV.

This chain's CDR3 is CASTGTGDRVYTDTQYF. In DNA, the CDR3 is TGTGCCAGCACCGGGACAGGGGATAGAGTTTACACAGATACGCAGTATTTT. This rearrangement joins TRBV2 to TRBJ2-3; 10 nucleotides line up with TRBD1. The trim removed 7 bases at V and 2 bases at J, leaving 12 bases unmatched. This CDR3 contains 17 residues. Per germline, CDR1 SNHLY and CDR2 FYNNEI.

The V call is TRBV27, the J call TRBJ2-2; 11 bases match TRBD2. V lost 1 base to trimming and J lost 3 bases; unmatched junction nucleotides: 13. CDR1 and CDR2 from the germline V gene are MNHEY and SMNVEV (reference sequence). The CDR3 length is 20 residues. This chain's CDR3 is CASSLFFAPGSGGDTGELFF. For the CDR3, the DNA is TGTGCCAGCAGTTTATTTTTTGCCCCGGGTAGCGGGGGGGACACCGGGGAGCTGTTTTTT.

The gene calls are TRBV28 and TRBJ1-5; tentative D call: TRBD1 (6 bases). The CDR3 spans 11 residues. Germline CDR1 MDHEN, CDR2 SYDVKM. The CDR3 region is CATGPNQPQHF. In DNA, the CDR3 is TGTGCTACAGGGCCCAATCAGCCCCAGCATTTT.

This chain joins TRBV10-3 and TRBJ1-1, with D unclear. CDR1 and CDR2 from the germline V gene are ENHRY and SYGVKD. This CDR3 contains 13 residues. Trimming removed 11 bases at V and 1 base at J, with 14 bases between. The CDR3 protein is CASAVGANTEAFF. The CDR3 nucleotides read TGTGCCTCAGCCGTGGGAGCGAACACTGAAGCTTTCTTT.

A remark on this clone: This same CDR3 is encoded by further DNA sequences in the sample. V and J are TRBV13 and TRBJ1-4, with TRBD1 matching over 8 bases. Germline V gene lookup returns CDR1 PRHDT and CDR2 FYEKMQ (reference sequence). The CDR3 is 15 residues long. The ends lost 4 bases at V and 2 bases at J; junction bases unmatched: 3. In DNA form, the CDR3 reads TGTGCCAGCAGCTCGCGGGACAGGACTAATGAAAAACTGTTTTTT. Amino acid sequence: CASSSRDRTNEKLFF.

The chain is built from TRBV20-1 and TRBJ1-2; D unresolved. CDR1 is DFQATT and CDR2 is SNEGSKA in the germline V gene (reference sequence). This CDR3 has 11 residues. V lost 7 bases and J lost 5, with 11 bases in between. CDR3 region: CSVSAGYGYTF. CDR3 sequence (DNA): TGCAGTGTCAGCGCTGGGTATGGCTACACCTTC.

This chain connects TRBV6-1 to TRBJ2-7; 12 bases align to TRBD1. The CDR3 has 15 residues. The germline V gene has CDR1 MNHNS and CDR2 SASEGT. V trimming: 2 bases; J trimming: 7 bases; junction bases outside the gene matches: 6. In nucleotides, the CDR3 is TGTGCCAGCAGTGAACCGGGACAGGGGGCAGGGGAGCAGTACTTC. This codes for CASSEPGQGAGEQYF.

The rearrangement joins TRBV2 to TRBJ1-4, with D possibly TRBD1 on 5 matching bases. The CDR3 consists of 14 residues. Trimming cost V 3 bases and J 6 bases, with 11 bases left between them. Germline values: CDR1 SNHLY, CDR2 FYNNEI. The CDR3 DNA is TGTGCCAGCAGTGATACAGGTTATGATGAAAAACTGTTTTTT. This translates into CASSDTGYDEKLFF.

The chain uses TRBV5-1 and TRBJ2-1; 9 bases are a match to TRBD1. V shed 4 bases and J 8 bases; nucleotides not matched to a gene: 13. There are 16 residues in the CDR3. Germline CDR1 SGHRS, CDR2 YFSETQ. The CDR3, as DNA: TGCGCCAGCAGCCCAACCTCAGGGACAGGGAAACATGAGCAGTTCTTC. Its translation is CASSPTSGTGKHEQFF. Full variable domain (missing parts from reference TRBV5-1 and TRBJ2-1): KAGVTQTPRYLIKTRGQQVTLSCSPISGHRSVSWYQQTPGQGLQFLFEYFSETQRNKGNFPGRFSGRQFSNSRSEMNVSTLELGDSALYLCASSPTSGTGKHEQFFGPGTRLTVL.

The rearrangement uses TRBV27 and TRBJ2-2; possibly TRBD2 for D (6 bases). Trimming shortened V by 5 bases and J by 4 bases, and 14 bases separated the two germline ends. CDR1 MNHEY and CDR2 SMNVEV come from the germline V gene (reference sequence). The CDR3 spans 15 residues. The CDR3 DNA follows: TGTGCCAGCAGTCCGTGGGGGGAGCGCACCGGGGAGCTGTTTTTT. It yields the protein CASSPWGERTGELFF.

The chain carries TRBV9 and TRBJ2-3; tentatively, D is TRBD2 (6 bases). The germline V and J ends were trimmed by 0 bases and 2 bases, with 13 bases remaining between them. The CDR3 consists of 16 residues. Germline V CDR1 and CDR2: SGDLS, YYNGEE. The CDR3: CASSVVPGVSTDTQYF. CDR3 DNA: TGTGCCAGCAGCGTAGTGCCGGGGGTCTCCACAGATACGCAGTATTTT. Together with reference TRBV9 and TRBJ2-3, the CDR3 gives the full variable domain: DSGVTQTPKHLITATGQRVTLRCSPRSGDLSVYWYQQSLDQGLQFLIQYYNGEERAKGNILERFSAQQFPDLHSELNLSSLELGDSALYFCASSVVPGVSTDTQYFGPGTRLTVL.

The chain couples TRBV7-9 to TRBJ1-1; 11 bases agree with TRBD1. The CDR3 runs to 17 residues. After removal of 5 bases from V and 3 bases from J, the junction contained 11 bases not matched to a gene. In germline, CDR1 is SEHNR, CDR2 FQNEAQ (reference sequence). CDR3 nucleotide sequence: TGTGCCAGCAGCCCTGGGGACAGGGGGATTCGAGACACTGAAGCTTTCTTT. Its translation: CASSPGDRGIRDTEAFF.

The chain combines TRBV5-1 with TRBJ2-1, with TRBD1 matching over 10 bases. Germline V gives CDR1 SGHRS, CDR2 YFSETQ. The CDR3 is 17 amino acids. V lost 1 base and J lost 5; bases outside the gene matches: 9. The CDR3 spells CASSLTTGGGSDNEQFF. The DNA of the CDR3 is TGCGCCAGCAGCTTGACGACAGGGGGCGGATCGGACAATGAGCAGTTCTTC.

This sequence joins TRBV27 and TRBJ1-1; 8 positions match TRBD1. CDR3 length: 14 residues. Trimming at V came to 3 bases and at J to 8 bases, leaving 8 bases not matched to a gene. CDR1 and CDR2 from the germline V gene are MNHEY and SMNVEV (reference sequence). CDR3 coding DNA: TGTGCCAGCAGTTTGTTAGGACAGGGTGGAGAAGCTTTCTTT. Its protein is CASSLLGQGGEAFF.

The V gene is TRBV6-1, the J gene TRBJ2-3, with TRBD1 matching 9 bases. From germline, CDR1 is MNHNS and CDR2 SASEGT. V dropped 7 bases and J dropped 4; count of bases not matched to a gene: 6. The CDR3 consists of 14 residues. In DNA, the CDR3 is TGTGCCAGCAAACGGGACAGGGTGGCAGATACGCAGTATTTT. Encoded protein: CASKRDRVADTQYF.